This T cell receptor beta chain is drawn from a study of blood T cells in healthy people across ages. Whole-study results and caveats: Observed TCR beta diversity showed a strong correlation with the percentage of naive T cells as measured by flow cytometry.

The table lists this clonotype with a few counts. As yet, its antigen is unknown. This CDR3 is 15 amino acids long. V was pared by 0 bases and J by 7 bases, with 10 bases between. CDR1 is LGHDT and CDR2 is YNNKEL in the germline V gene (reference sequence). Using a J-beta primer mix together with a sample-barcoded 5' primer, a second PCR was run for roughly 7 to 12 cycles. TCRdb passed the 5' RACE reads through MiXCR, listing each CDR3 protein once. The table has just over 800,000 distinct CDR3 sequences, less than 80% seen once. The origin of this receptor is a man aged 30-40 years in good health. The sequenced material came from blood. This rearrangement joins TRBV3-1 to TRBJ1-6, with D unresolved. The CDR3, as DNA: TGTGCCAGCAGCCAAGATGGCTTATACAATTCACCCCTCCACTTT. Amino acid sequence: CASSQDGLYNSPLHF. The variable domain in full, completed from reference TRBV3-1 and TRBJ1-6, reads DTAVSQTPKYLVTQMGNDKSIKCEQNLGHDTMYWYKQDSKKFLKIMFSYNNKELIINETVPNRFSPKSPDKAHLNLHINSLELGDSAVYFCASSQDGLYNSPLHFGNGTRLTVT.